This entry describes one TCR beta chain. Using immunoSEQ multiplex PCR, the repertoire was profiled, and TCRdb retains in-frame clones only, with some absent. The sample table includes roughly 9,800 clones. The data are from a study of synovial regulatory T cells in juvenile arthritis. The CDR3 is made up of 18 amino acids. DNA is not on record. Germline lookup yields CDR1 MGHRA and CDR2 YSYEKL. The chain combines TRBV4-1 with TRBJ2-3; as DNA is missing, the TRBD1 call by TCRdb cannot be tested. The sample consisted of Treg cells from blood. The subset was: remaining (HLA-DR-negative) circulating blood Treg cells. The source of this sequence is a donor aged 2-35 years with juvenile idiopathic arthritis. CDR3 amino acids: CASNDGQSATISTDTQYF.